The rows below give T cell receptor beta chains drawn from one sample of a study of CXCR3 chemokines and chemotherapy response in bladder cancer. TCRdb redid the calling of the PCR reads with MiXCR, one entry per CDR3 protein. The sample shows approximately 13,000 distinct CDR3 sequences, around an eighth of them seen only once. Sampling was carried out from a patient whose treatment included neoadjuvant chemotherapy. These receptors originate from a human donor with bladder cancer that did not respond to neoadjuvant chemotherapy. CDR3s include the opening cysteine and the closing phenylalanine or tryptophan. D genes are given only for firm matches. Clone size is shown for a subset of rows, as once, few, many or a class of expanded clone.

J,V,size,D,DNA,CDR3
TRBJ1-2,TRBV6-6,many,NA,TGTGCCAGCAGTTACGACTATGGCTACACCTTC,CASSYDYGYTF
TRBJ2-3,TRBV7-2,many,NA,TGTGCCAGCAGCTTGGGGGCTAGCGGAGTCACAGATACGCAGTATTTT,CASSLGASGVTDTQYF
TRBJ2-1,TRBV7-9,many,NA,TGTGCCAGCAGCTCCGACTGGAGCTCCTACAATGAGCAGTTCTTC,CASSSDWSSYNEQFF
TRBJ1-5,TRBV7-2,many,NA,TGTGCCAGCAGCTGGGACGGAACTAATCAGCCCCAGCATTTT,CASSWDGTNQPQHF
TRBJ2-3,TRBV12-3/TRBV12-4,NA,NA,TGTGCCAGCAATCCTAGCACAGATACGCAGTATTTT,CASNPSTDTQYF
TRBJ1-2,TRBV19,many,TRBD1,TGTGCCAGTAGTCAACGCTCCGGGACAGTAAACTATGGCTACACCTTC,CASSQRSGTVNYGYTF
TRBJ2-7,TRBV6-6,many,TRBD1,TGTGCCAGCAGAACCGGGACAGCCGACTCCTACGAGCAGTACTTC,CASRTGTADSYEQYF
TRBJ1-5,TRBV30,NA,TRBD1,TGTGCCTGGAGCCCGACAGGGTGGAATCAGCCCCAGCATTTT,CAWSPTGWNQPQHF
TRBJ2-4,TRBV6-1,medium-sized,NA,TGTGCCAGCATGCGGCGTTTGGAAGCCAAAAACATTCAGTACTTC,CASMRRLEAKNIQYF
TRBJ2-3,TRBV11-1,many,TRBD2,TGTGCCAGCAGCCCCGGGACTAGCGGGAGTTGGACAGATACGCAGTATTTT,CASSPGTSGSWTDTQYF
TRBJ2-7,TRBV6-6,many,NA,TGTGCCAGCAGTTACTCGGGGACAAGCTCCTACGAGCAGTACTTC,CASSYSGTSSYEQYF
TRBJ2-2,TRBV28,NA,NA,TGTGCCAGCAGTTTTTACAGGCTTGAGGTAGGGACAACGAACACCGGGGAGCTGTTTTTT,CASSFYRLEVGTTNTGELFF
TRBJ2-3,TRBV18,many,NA,TGTGCCAGCTCACCACCGGGGGAGGATACGCAGTATTTT,CASSPPGEDTQYF
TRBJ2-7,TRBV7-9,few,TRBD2,TGTGCCAGCAGCTCAAGCTCCGGGACTAGCTGGTACGAGCAGTACTTC,CASSSSSGTSWYEQYF
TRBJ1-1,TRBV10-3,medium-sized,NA,TGTGCCATCAGACGTGCGGGGCAGGTGAACACTGAAGCTTTCTTT,CAIRRAGQVNTEAFF
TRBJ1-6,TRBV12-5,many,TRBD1,TGTGCTAGTGGTTGGACAGGGGAAGGAAATTCACCCCTCCACTTT,CASGWTGEGNSPLHF
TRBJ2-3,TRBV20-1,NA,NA,TGCAGTGCGAAGGACGAGACAGATACGCAGTATTTT,CSAKDETDTQYF
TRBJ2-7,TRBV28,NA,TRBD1,TGTGCCAGCAGCCCGGGACAGGGGTTGTACGAGCAGTACTTC,CASSPGQGLYEQYF
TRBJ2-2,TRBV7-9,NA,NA,TGTGCCAGCAGCCCCTCAGGGGGGTGGGTCACCGGGGAGCTGTTTTTT,CASSPSGGWVTGELFF
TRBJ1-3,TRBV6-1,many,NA,TGTGCCAGCACCCCCCCCCAGTACTCTGGAAACACCATATATTTT,CASTPPQYSGNTIYF
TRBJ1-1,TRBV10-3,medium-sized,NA,TGTGCCATCGCTTCAGGGGACCGGACTGAAGCTTTCTTT,CAIASGDRTEAFF
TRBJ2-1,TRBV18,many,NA,TGTGCCAGCTCACCCGCAGAGGGCTCCTACAATGAGCAGTTCTTC,CASSPAEGSYNEQFF
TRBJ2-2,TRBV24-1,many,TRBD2,TGTGCCACCATACATAGCGGGAGGGCGAACACCGGGGAGCTGTTTTTT,CATIHSGRANTGELFF
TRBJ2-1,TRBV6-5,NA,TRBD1,TGTGCCAGCACCGGGACAGCCTACAATGAGCAGTTCTTC,CASTGTAYNEQFF
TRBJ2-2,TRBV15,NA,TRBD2,TGTGCCACCAGCCCGACCCCACTAGCGGGAGAGACCGGGGAGCTGTTTTTT,CATSPTPLAGETGELFF
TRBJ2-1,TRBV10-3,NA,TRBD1,TGTGCCATCAGTGAGACGGACAGGGGGTGGAATGAGCAGTTCTTC,CAISETDRGWNEQFF
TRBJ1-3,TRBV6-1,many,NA,TGTGCCAGCAGTGTCGACAGCTACTCTGGAAACACCATATATTTT,CASSVDSYSGNTIYF
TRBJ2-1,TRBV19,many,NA,TGTGCCAGTAGTATAGATCGGAGGAGTGAGCAGTTCTTC,CASSIDRRSEQFF
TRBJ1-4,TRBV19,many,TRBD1,TGTGCCAGTAGTGTGGGACAGGAGAATGAAAAACTGTTTTTT,CASSVGQENEKLFF
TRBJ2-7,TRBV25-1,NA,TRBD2,TGTGCCAGCAGTGATTTCGGGACTAGGCAAGCCGAGCAGTACTTC,CASSDFGTRQAEQYF
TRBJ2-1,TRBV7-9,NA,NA,TGTGCCAGCAGCTCTTTGGACGGGAACAATGAGCAGTTCTTC,CASSSLDGNNEQFF
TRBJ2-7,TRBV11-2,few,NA,TGTGCCAGCAGCTTCGGCGGGCGGAACGAGCAGTACTTC,CASSFGGRNEQYF
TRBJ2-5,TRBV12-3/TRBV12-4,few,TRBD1,TGTGCCAGCAGTTTAGGGGACAGGGGGCGCGGAGAGACCCAGTACTTC,CASSLGDRGRGETQYF
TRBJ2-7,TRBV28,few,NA,TGTGCCAGCAGTTTTGGGGCCGGGGAGCAGTACTTC,CASSFGAGEQYF
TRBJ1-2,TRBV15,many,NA,TGTGCCACCAGCAGAGATTTAGGCAGGGCCTATGGCTACACCTTC,CATSRDLGRAYGYTF
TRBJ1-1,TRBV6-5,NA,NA,TGTGCCAGCAGGACCCGGGGGGGGCTGTGGACTGAAGCTTTCTTT,CASRTRGGLWTEAFF
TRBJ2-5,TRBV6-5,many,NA,TGTGCCAGCAGTTACACGGAGGGGACCCAGTACTTC,CASSYTEGTQYF
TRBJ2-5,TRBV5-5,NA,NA,TGTGCCAGCAGCTTGGCGCGGGAAGAGACCCAGTACTTC,CASSLAREETQYF
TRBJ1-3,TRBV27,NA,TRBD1,TGTGCCAGCAGCCTGGGACAGGTTAGAAACACCATATATTTT,CASSLGQVRNTIYF
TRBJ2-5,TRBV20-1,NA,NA,TGCAGTGCTAGTCGGCTGGTACAAGAGACCCAGTACTTC,CSASRLVQETQYF
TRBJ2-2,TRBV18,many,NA,TGTGCCAGCTCACCACCGTCAGGGGCCGGCGGGGAGCTGTTTTTT,CASSPPSGAGGELFF